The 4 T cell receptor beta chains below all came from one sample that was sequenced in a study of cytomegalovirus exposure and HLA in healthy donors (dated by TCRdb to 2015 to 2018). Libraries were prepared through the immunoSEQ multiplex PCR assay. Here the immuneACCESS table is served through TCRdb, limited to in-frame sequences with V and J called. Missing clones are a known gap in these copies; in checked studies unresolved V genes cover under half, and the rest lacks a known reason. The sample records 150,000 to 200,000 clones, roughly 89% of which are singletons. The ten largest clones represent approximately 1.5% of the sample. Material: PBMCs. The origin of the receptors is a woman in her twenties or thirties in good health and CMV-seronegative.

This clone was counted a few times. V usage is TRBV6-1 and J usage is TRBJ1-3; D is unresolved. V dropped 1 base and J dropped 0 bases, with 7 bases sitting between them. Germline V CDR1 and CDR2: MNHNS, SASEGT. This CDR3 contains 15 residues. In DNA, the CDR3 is TGTGCCAGCAGTGAAGATCTAGCCTCTGGAAACACCATATATTTT. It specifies CASSEDLASGNTIYF.

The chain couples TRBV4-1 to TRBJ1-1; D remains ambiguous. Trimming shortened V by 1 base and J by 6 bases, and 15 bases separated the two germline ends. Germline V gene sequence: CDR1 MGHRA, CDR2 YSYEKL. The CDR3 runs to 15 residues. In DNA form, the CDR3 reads TGCGCCAGCAGCCAAGTTTCGACACTAGGGCCTGAAGCTTTCTTT. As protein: CASSQVSTLGPEAFF.

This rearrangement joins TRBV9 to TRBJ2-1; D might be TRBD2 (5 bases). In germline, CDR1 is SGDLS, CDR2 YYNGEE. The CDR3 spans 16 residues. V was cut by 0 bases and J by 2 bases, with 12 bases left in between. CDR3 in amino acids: CASSVAGYGTYNEQFF. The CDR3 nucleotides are TGTGCCAGCAGCGTAGCCGGGTACGGGACCTACAATGAGCAGTTCTTC.

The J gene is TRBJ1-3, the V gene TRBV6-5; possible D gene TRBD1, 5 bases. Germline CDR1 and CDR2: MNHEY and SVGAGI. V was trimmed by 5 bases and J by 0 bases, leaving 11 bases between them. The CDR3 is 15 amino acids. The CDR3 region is CASSIDSNSGNTIYF. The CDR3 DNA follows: TGTGCCAGCAGTATAGACAGTAACTCTGGAAACACCATATATTTT.